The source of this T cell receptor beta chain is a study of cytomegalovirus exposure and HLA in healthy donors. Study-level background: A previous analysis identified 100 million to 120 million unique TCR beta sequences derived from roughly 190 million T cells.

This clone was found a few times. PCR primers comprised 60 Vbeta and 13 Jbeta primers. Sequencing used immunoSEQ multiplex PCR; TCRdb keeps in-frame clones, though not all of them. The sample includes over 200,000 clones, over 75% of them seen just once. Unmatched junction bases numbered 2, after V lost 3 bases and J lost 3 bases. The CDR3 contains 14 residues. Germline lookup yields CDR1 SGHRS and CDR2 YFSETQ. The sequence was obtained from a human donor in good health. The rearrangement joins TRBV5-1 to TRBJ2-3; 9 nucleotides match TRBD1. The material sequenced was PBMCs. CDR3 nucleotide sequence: TGCGCCAGCAGCTCACAGGGGGCTACAGATACGCAGTATTTT. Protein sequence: CASSSQGATDTQYF.